The clone carrying this T cell receptor beta chain was detected only a few times. What it recognizes is unknown. Once obtained from cultured CD4+ T cells, the DNA was sequenced using the Oncomine TCR Beta short-read assay. One entry per CDR3 protein results from TCRdb running MiXCR on the PCR reads. This sample has some 20,000 distinct CDR3 sequences, with around a third found just once. The treatment is: roughly 11-day PBMC culture with coronavirus spike peptide pools or control peptides (ViraFEST assay). Expansion of antigen-specific T cells with peptide pools by ViraFEST preceded sequencing of TCRs. These data belong to a study of vaccination and CD4 T cells after COVID-19. As for the study in general: Drawing of post-COVID samples took place a median roughly 100 days after diagnosis (range 35 to 161). Overlapping peptides of the spike proteins of SARS-CoV-2, HCoV-NL63, HCoV-OC43 and HCoV-229E were used for cell stimulation.

Overall study results and limits: Vaccine-specific clones in convalescent patients were spike mono-reactive in 304 of 307 cases.

Trimming cost V 2 bases and J 2 bases, with 9 bases left between them. CDR1 and CDR2 (germline): SGHTA, FQGNSA. CDR3 length: 14 residues. The V and J genes are TRBV7-2 and TRBJ1-2; TRBD1 is a possible D gene (5 bases). The sample was cultured CD4+ T cells from blood. This receptor was identified in a human donor with COVID-19. The CDR3 region is CASSLTAGNYGYTF. CDR3 bases: TGTGCCAGCAGCTTAACGGCAGGGAACTATGGCTACACCTTC.